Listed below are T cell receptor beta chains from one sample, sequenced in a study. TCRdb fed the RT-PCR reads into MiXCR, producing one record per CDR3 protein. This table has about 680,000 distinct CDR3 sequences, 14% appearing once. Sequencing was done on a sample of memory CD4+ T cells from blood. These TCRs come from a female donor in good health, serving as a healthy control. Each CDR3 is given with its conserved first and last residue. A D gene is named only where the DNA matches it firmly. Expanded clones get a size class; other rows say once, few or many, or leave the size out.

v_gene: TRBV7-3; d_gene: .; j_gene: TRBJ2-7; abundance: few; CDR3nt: TGTGCCAGCAGGGCGGGACGGCAACGCGAGCAGTACTTC; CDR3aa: CASRAGRQREQYF
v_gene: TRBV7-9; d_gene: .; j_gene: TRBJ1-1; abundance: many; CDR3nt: TGTGCCAGCAGCTTAAGCCTGGGACACCCTGAAGCTTTCTTT; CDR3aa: CASSLSLGHPEAFF
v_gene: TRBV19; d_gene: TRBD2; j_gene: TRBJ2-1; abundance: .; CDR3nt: TGTGCCAGTAGCAGAAGGACTAGCGGGGCCTACAATGAGCAGTTCTTC; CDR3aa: CASSRRTSGAYNEQFF
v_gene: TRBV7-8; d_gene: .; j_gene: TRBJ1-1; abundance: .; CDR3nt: TGTGCCAGCAGCCACCTTTATAGGGGCACTGAAGCTTTCTTT; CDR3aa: CASSHLYRGTEAFF
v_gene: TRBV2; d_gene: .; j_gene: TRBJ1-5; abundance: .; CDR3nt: TGTGCCAGCAGCTCTTCCTCCGGGACCAATCAGCCCCAGCATTTT; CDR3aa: CASSSSSGTNQPQHF
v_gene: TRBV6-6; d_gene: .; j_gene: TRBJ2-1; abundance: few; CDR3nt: TGTGCCAGCAGTTACTCGGCTAATGCGAACAATGAGCAGTTCTTC; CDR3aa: CASSYSANANNEQFF
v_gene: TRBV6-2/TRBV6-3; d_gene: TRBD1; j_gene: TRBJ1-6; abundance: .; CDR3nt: TGTGCCAGCAGTTCCCTGGGACAGATGAATTCACCCCTCCACTTT; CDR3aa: CASSSLGQMNSPLHF
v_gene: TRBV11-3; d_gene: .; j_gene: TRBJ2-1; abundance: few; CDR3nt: TGTGCCAGCAGCTCACATCTTCTGAATGAGCAGTTCTTC; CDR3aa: CASSSHLLNEQFF
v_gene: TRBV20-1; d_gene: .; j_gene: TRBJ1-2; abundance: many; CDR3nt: TGCAGTGCTCCGGACTGGAGCTATGGCTACACCTTC; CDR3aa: CSAPDWSYGYTF
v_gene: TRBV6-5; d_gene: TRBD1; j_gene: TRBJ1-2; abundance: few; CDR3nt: TGTGCCAGCGGGGACAGGGGGAACTATGGCTACCCCTTC; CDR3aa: CASGDRGNYGYPF
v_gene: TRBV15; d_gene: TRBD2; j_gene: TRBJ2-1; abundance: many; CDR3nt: TGTGCCACCAGTCCTAGGACTAGCGGTAAGAATGAGCAGTTCTTC; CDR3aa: CATSPRTSGKNEQFF
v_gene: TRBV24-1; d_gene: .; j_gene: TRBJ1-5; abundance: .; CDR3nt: TGTGCCACCAGTGATTTGAGCCCGGGGGCGCTGGAATGCGGGTGGCATTTT; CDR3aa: CATSDLSPGALECGWHF